This TCR beta chain is from a study of radiation and T cells in renal cell carcinoma. Germline V gene lookup returns CDR1 LGHNA and CDR2 YSLEER. The CDR3 extends over 12 amino acids. V was shortened by 2 bases and J by 6 bases, with 5 bases between the two germline ends. Note on this clone: Its antigen is currently unknown.

The time point is: blood 4 weeks post-SBRT, at nephrectomy. The treatment is: 15 Gy SBRT to primary tumor, nephrectomy 4 weeks later. Nephrectomy followed 15 Gy stereotactic body radiation by 4 weeks. Using immunoSEQ multiplex PCR, the repertoire was profiled, and TCRdb retains in-frame clones only, with some absent. This table holds 60,000 or so clones, approximately 80% found once. General study points: In blood, top tumor clones expanded by 2 weeks, shrinking by 4. Pretreatment tumor biopsies were lacking, so baseline clonotypes are unknown.

The V gene is TRBV4-3, the J gene TRBJ2-1, with unresolved D. Sequencing was performed on blood, taken from a patient whose treatment included radiotherapy and nephrectomy. This TCR derives from a man aged 55 to 70 with renal cell carcinoma. The CDR3 loop reads CASSQRSNEQFF. The CDR3 DNA reads TGCGCCAGCAGCCAACGGAGCAATGAGCAGTTCTTC.